Many counts were recorded for the clone carrying this TCR beta chain. Its antigen is not identified. The data belong to a study of T-cell reconstitution after alpha-beta-depleted transplantation in children. Broader study findings: Surviving recipient T cells and thymic progenitors produced the high day-60 TCRbeta diversity seen in some patients. Hyperexpanded clones declined; after one year, newly produced T cells mostly supplied diversity. Several hundred expanded graft clones reportedly were the source of alpha-beta T cells about two months after transplant.

The TCRbeta library was prepared with unique molecular identifiers. MiXCR was run by TCRdb on the PCR reads, yielding one entry per CDR3 protein. The repertoire holds approximately 300,000 distinct CDR3 sequences, with about 9.9% as singletons. Trimming removed 6 bases from V and 7 bases from J, with 19 bases in between. CDR3 length: 14 residues. Germline CDR1 DFQATT, CDR2 SNEGSKA (reference sequence). The sequencing here drew on peripheral blood, taken 180 days after TCRalphabeta/CD19-depleted stem cell transplant. The chain joins TRBV20-1 to TRBJ2-1, with a tentative D call TRBD2 (5 bases). The clonotype was recovered from a male patient aged 2-15 years who had a stem cell transplant for chronic granulomatous disease, so the T cells may come from the graft donor. CDR3 loop: CSANRDERMNEQFF. The CDR3 nucleotides read TGCAGTGCCAACCGGGATGAACGGATGAATGAGCAGTTCTTC.